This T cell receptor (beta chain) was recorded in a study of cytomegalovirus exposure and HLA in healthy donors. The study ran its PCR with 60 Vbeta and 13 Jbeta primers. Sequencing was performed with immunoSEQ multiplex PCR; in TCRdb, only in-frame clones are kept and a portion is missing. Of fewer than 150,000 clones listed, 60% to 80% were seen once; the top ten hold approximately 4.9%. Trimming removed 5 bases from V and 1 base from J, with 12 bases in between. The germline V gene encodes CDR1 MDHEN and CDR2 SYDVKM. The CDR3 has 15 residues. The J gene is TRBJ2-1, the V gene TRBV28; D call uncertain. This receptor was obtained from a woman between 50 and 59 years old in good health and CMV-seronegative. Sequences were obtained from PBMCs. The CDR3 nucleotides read TGTGCCAGCAGTCCTCCCGGCGGTTCCTACAATGAGCAGTTCTTC. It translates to CASSPPGGSYNEQFF.